This is a list of T cell receptor beta chains from one sample in a study of T cell repertoires in cytomegalovirus infection. TCRdb re-derived calls from the reads in MiXCR, one entry per CDR3 protein. The sample shows about half a million distinct CDR3 sequences, roughly a third of them seen only once. No antigen has been identified for these receptors. The sample was cultured PBMCs, taken from culture after CMV antigen stimulation. These receptors originate from a human donor in good health (CMV status not recorded). Some clones in this sample may be carry-over from other donors' samples. CDR3s leave out the opening cysteine and the closing phenylalanine or tryptophan. A D gene is named only where the DNA matches it firmly.

v_gene,j_gene,d_gene,CDR3aa
TRBV15,TRBJ2-2,.,ATSRDRAGELF
TRBV4-2,TRBJ2-7,TRBD1,ASSQAGTGVYEQY
TRBV20-1,TRBJ2-7,.,SARPSGYEQY
TRBV7-6,TRBJ2-3,TRBD1,ASSPGGSRDTQY
TRBV7-2,TRBJ2-7,.,ASSITGSGRYEQY
TRBV19,TRBJ2-6,TRBD1,ASSVGRQGTLSGANVLT
TRBV6-1,TRBJ1-1,.,ASSEGAGAWSPEAF
TRBV20-1,TRBJ2-4,TRBD2,SAARTSGNIQY
TRBV7-9,TRBJ2-1,TRBD2,ASSTGTSGYNEQF
TRBV6-5,TRBJ2-3,TRBD2,ASTRLAGGSTQY
TRBV19,TRBJ2-4,TRBD2,ASSRGLAALAKNIQY
TRBV7-6,TRBJ1-1,.,ASSLAIGTRDTEAF
TRBV7-2,TRBJ2-3,.,ASSLGDRWADTQY
TRBV18,TRBJ1-1,.,ASRPGTSNTEAF
TRBV30,TRBJ1-2,.,AWKSRLGNGYT
TRBV5-6,TRBJ2-5,.,ASSLIARRRTGYRSETQY
TRBV7-8,TRBJ2-7,TRBD1,ASSASGTGVYEQY
TRBV7-3,TRBJ1-2,TRBD1,ASSRDRAGGYT
TRBV6-2/TRBV6-3,TRBJ2-1,.,ASSPSVISYNEQF
TRBV7-8,TRBJ1-2,.,ASSLASGRFPYGYT
TRBV9,TRBJ2-1,TRBD2,ASSVGGTGGQF
TRBV4-3,TRBJ2-3,.,ASSQETTVLDTQY